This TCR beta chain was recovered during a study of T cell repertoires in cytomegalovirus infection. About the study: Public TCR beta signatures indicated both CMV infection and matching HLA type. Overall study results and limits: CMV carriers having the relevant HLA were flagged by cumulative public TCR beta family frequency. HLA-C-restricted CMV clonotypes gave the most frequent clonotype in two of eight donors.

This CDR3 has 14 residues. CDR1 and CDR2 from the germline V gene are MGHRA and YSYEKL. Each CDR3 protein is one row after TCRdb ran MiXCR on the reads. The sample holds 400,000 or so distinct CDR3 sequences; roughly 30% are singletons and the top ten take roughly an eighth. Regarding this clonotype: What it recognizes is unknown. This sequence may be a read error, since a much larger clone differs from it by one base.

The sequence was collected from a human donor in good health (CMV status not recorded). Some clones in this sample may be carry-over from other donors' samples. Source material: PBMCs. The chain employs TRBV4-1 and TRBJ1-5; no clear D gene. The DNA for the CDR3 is TGCGCCAGCAGCCAAGGACTGGATAATCATCCCCAGCATTTT. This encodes CASSQGLDNHPQHF.